These T cell receptor beta chains were read from a single sample in a study of untreated major depressive disorder. The assay was immunoSEQ multiplex PCR, and TCRdb's table has in-frame clones only and misses some. The sample holds tens of thousands of clones; about 90% are singletons and the top ten take about 5%. The sample comprised CD4+ T cells from PBMCs. Source of these receptors: a woman in her 30s in good health. CDR3s include the opening cysteine and the closing phenylalanine or tryptophan. D genes are given only for firm matches. Clone size appears in some rows only: once, few, many, or a class for an expanded clone.

J | V | size | D | DNA | CDR3
TRBJ1-3 | TRBV11-2 | . | . | TGTGCCAGCAGCTCCAAGGGCTCTGGAAACACCATATATTTT | CASSSKGSGNTIYF
TRBJ1-1 | TRBV5-1 | . | TRBD1 | TGCGCCAGCAGCTTGGTGGGGACAGGGGGGACTGAAGCTTTCTTT | CASSLVGTGGTEAFF
TRBJ1-1 | TRBV28 | . | . | TGTGCCAGCAGTTGGGCGGCGCGGACTGAAGCTTTCTTT | CASSWAARTEAFF
TRBJ1-3 | TRBV2 | few | . | TGTGCCAGCCTACAGGGCTCTGGAAACACCATATATTTT | CASLQGSGNTIYF
TRBJ1-2 | TRBV19 | . | . | TGTGCCAGTAGTATAGAGGGCCGCTATGGCTACACCTTC | CASSIEGRYGYTF
TRBJ1-1 | TRBV29-1 | . | . | TGCAGCGTGGATACAGGTAGTAGGACTGAAGCTTTCTTT | CSVDTGSRTEAFF
TRBJ1-3 | TRBV5-1 | once | TRBD1 | TGCGCCAGCAGCAGAGCACAGGGGGCTCCCGGAAACACCATATATTTT | CASSRAQGAPGNTIYF
TRBJ2-1 | TRBV5-4 | once | . | TGTGCCAGCAGCTTGAATGAGGGCGCCTACAATGAGCAGTTCTTC | CASSLNEGAYNEQFF
TRBJ2-7 | TRBV6-6 | . | . | TGTGCCAGCATCGCACAGGGAGGTGGCGAGCAGTACTTC | CASIAQGGGEQYF
TRBJ1-2 | TRBV29-1 | . | . | TGCAGCGTTGAAGGTGATTATACAGCTTCTAACTATGGCTACACCTTC | CSVEGDYTASNYGYTF
TRBJ1-4 | TRBV30 | few | . | TGTGCCTGGGACGAGGGTCAACGGGGGGAAAAACTGTTTTTT | CAWDEGQRGEKLFF
TRBJ2-1 | TRBV10-2 | . | TRBD2 | TGCGCCAGCAGGCTAGCGGGGGGGCAGGGCAATGAGCAGTTCTTC | CASRLAGGQGNEQFF
TRBJ2-6 | TRBV18 | . | . | TGTGCCAGCTCAAAAGGCCTAGTGTCTGGGGCCAACGTCCTGACTTTC | CASSKGLVSGANVLTF
TRBJ2-7 | TRBV4-2 | . | . | TGTGCCAGCAGCCAAGTGACACTACCCTACGAGCAGTACTTC | CASSQVTLPYEQYF
TRBJ2-2 | TRBV10-1 | . | . | TGCGCCAGCAGCAGAGGAACAGACCCGAACACCGGGGAGCTGTTTTTT | CASSRGTDPNTGELFF
TRBJ1-5 | TRBV11-2 | . | TRBD1 | TGTGCCAGCAGCCGACAGGGCGACAATCAGCCCCAGCATTTT | CASSRQGDNQPQHF
TRBJ2-3 | TRBV5-1 | . | TRBD1 | TGCGCCAGCAGCCCTGGCGGTTGGGGGACAGGTTTAACAGATACGCAGTATTTT | CASSPGGWGTGLTDTQYF
TRBJ1-1 | TRBV6-5 | . | . | TGTGCCAGCAGCCGCAGACAGAACACTGAAGCTTTCTTT | CASSRRQNTEAFF
TRBJ2-7 | TRBV30 | . | . | TGTGCCTGGAGCTCACAAACCGGACTCCAGTACTTC | CAWSSQTGLQYF
TRBJ2-1 | TRBV29-1 | . | . | TGCAGCGTCGACCGTCCCGGGTTAAGCTCCTACAATGAGCAGTTCTTC | CSVDRPGLSSYNEQFF
TRBJ1-6 | TRBV5-6 | . | . | TGTGCCAGCAGCCGATCAGCGGACCTTCCGAATTCACCCCTCCACTTT | CASSRSADLPNSPLHF
TRBJ1-5 | TRBV7-2 | . | TRBD1 | TGTGCCAGCACCTCGAATCCAGGGGGCGGTGGGAATCAGCCCCAGCATTTT | CASTSNPGGGGNQPQHF
TRBJ2-3 | TRBV14 | . | . | TGTGCCAGCAGCCCGCCCGGGACTCCGGTGGGTACGCAGTATTTT | CASSPPGTPVGTQYF